This T cell receptor beta chain was retrieved from a study of T-cell memory formation after mild COVID-19. Turning to the study itself: TCR clusters mostly belonged to single donors.

This clonotype was seen ten or more times. Trimming cost V 5 bases and J 5 bases; bases outside gene matches: 9. CDR3 length equals 16 residues. A single record per CDR3 protein comes from TCRdb applying MiXCR to the 5' RACE reads. The data show 98,000 or so distinct CDR3 sequences, with roughly 19% seen just once and roughly 5.5% held by the top ten. This receptor was obtained from a man aged 18 to 35 who had mild COVID-19 (a few samples of this study predate the infection). Cell type and time point are not known. Source material: PBMCs or a T cell subset sorted from them (not recorded which). The rearrangement links TRBV12-3 or TRBV12-4 to TRBJ2-5, with TRBD2 matching over 12 bases. The CDR3 is CASSAPSGGAYETQYF. CDR3 in DNA: TGTGCCAGCAGTGCCCCTAGCGGGGGGGCCTATGAGACCCAGTACTTC.